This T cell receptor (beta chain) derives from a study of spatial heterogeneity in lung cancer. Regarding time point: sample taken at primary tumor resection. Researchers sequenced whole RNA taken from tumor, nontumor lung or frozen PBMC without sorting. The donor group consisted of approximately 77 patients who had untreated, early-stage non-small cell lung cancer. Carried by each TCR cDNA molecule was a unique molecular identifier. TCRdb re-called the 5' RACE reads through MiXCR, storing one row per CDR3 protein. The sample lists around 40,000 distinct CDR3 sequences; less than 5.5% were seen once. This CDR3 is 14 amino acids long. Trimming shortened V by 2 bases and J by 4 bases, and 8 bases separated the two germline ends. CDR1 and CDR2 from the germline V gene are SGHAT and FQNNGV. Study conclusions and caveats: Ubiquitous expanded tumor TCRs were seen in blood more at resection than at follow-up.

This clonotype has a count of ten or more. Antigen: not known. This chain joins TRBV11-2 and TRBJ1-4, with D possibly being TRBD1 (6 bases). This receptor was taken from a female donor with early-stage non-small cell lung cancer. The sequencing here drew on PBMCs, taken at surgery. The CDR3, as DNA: TGTGCCAGCAGCTTACAGGGGAATAATGAAAAACTGTTTTTT. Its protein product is CASSLQGNNEKLFF.